Each of the 31 T cell receptor beta chains below was sequenced from the same sample in a study of T cell changes during pregnancy in multiple sclerosis. The table came from immunoSEQ multiplex PCR; TCRdb's copy has only in-frame clones and leaves some out. The table includes 35,000 or so clones, roughly 93% detected once. The sample here was peripheral blood, taken in the second trimester of pregnancy. These receptors were obtained from a female donor in good health, enrolled as a control in a pregnancy study.

This chain connects TRBV7-2 to TRBJ2-7, with 9 positions matching TRBD1. The germline V gene encodes CDR1 SGHTA and CDR2 FQGNSA. The ends lost 5 bases at V and 3 bases at J; junction bases unmatched: 5. This CDR3 has 14 residues. The CDR3, as DNA: TGTGCCAGCAGCGTCGGACAGGGGCACTACGAGCAGTACTTC. Translation gives CASSVGQGHYEQYF.

The chain recombines TRBV6-5 with TRBJ2-3, with D uncertain. V lost 7 bases and J 2 bases, leaving 16 bases between the germline ends. CDR3 length equals 15 residues. Germline loops: CDR1 MNHEY, CDR2 SVGAGI. CDR3 amino acids: CASTPRRAPTDTQYF. In nucleotides, the CDR3 is TGTGCCAGCACCCCTCGGAGAGCCCCCACAGATACGCAGTATTTT.

The rearrangement uses TRBV7-2 and TRBJ1-5; 8 bases are shared with TRBD1. The CDR3 loop spans 18 amino acids. J was trimmed by 6 bases and V by 3 bases; bases with no gene match: 16. Germline V gene sequence: CDR1 SGHTA, CDR2 FQGNSA. The CDR3 nucleotides are TGTGCCAGCAGCTTTTCCCCCACGGATCTACAGGGGGGTCAGCCCCAGCATTTT. It encodes CASSFSPTDLQGGQPQHF.

The chain carries TRBV5-4 and TRBJ2-6; the D is unclear. Germline V gene sequence: CDR1 SGHNT, CDR2 YYREEE (reference sequence). The germline V and J ends were trimmed by 0 bases and 4 bases, with 8 bases remaining between them. The CDR3 contains 15 residues. CDR3 amino acids: CASSLGLVGANVLTF. CDR3 nucleotides: TGTGCCAGCAGCTTGGGCTTAGTCGGGGCCAACGTCCTGACTTTC.

The genes are TRBV5-1 and TRBJ2-7, with 7 bases aligning to TRBD2. Losses at the gene ends were 5 bases for V and 5 bases for J; bases not matched to a gene: 10. Germline lookup yields CDR1 SGHRS and CDR2 YFSETQ. The CDR3 runs to 14 residues. As DNA, the CDR3 is TGCGCCAGCAGGGCCTTGCGGGGAGGGGACGAGCAGTACTTC. Translating gives CASRALRGGDEQYF.

This sequence joins TRBV5-4 and TRBJ1-2; D may be TRBD1 (5 bases). Trimming took off 2 bases at V and 1 base at J, with 15 bases between the two ends. CDR3 length: 16 amino acids. CDR1 and CDR2 from the germline V gene are SGHNT and YYREEE (reference sequence). CDR3 sequence: CASSFGGALSNYGYTF. In nucleotides, the CDR3 is TGTGCCAGCAGCTTCGGTGGGGCCCTAAGTAACTATGGCTACACCTTC.

The V gene is TRBV6-6, the J gene TRBJ1-3, with a weak D call TRBD1 (6 bases). The CDR3 totals 14 residues. Trimming left V 5 bases short and J 7 bases short, with 15 bases between. Germline V CDR1 and CDR2: MNHNY, SVGAGI (reference sequence). In nucleotides, the CDR3 is TGTGCCAGCAGTCCGCGCGACCAGGGGAACACCATATATTTT. Amino acids: CASSPRDQGNTIYF.

V is TRBV18 and J is TRBJ1-6; 9 bases agree with TRBD1. This CDR3 spans 15 amino acids. After removal of 0 bases from V and 10 bases from J, the junction contained 4 bases not matched to a gene. Germline V gene data show CDR1 as KGHSH and CDR2 as LQKENI. In DNA form, the CDR3 reads TGTGCCAGCTCACCACCGACAGGGGGAAGGTCACCCCTCCACTTT. Its translation: CASSPPTGGRSPLHF.

The gene calls are TRBV7-9 and TRBJ2-1; D possibly corresponds to TRBD1 (6 bases). CDR1 and CDR2 from the germline V gene are SEHNR and FQNEAQ (reference sequence). The CDR3 extends over 13 amino acids. With 6 bases removed from V and 8 bases from J, the gap between germline ends came to 14 bases. CDR3 in DNA: TGTGCCAGCAGTTACAGGGTTTTGGATGAGCAGTTCTTC. It specifies CASSYRVLDEQFF.

This clone was counted a single time. The gene calls are TRBV7-6 and TRBJ2-3; 8 bases agree with TRBD2. This CDR3 is built from 15 residues. Germline loops: CDR1 SGHVS, CDR2 FNYEAQ. Losses at the gene ends were 5 bases for V and 0 bases for J; bases not matched to a gene: 4. CDR3 sequence reads: CASSPRLASTDTQYF. For the CDR3, the DNA is TGTGCCAGCAGCCCCCGACTAGCGAGCACAGATACGCAGTATTTT.

CDR3 protein: CASSAGQSGATGNTIYF. CDR3 in DNA: TGTGCCAGCAGCGCGGGGCAATCAGGGGCAACTGGAAACACCATATATTTT. The chain joins TRBV9 to TRBJ1-3; maybe TRBD1 (6 bases). V lost 3 bases to trimming and J lost 2 bases, with 18 bases between them. In germline, CDR1 is SGDLS, CDR2 YYNGEE. The CDR3 contains 17 residues.

This chain links TRBV25-1 with TRBJ1-1; TRBD1 agrees at 10 bases. With V trimmed by 4 bases and J by 3 bases, 2 bases remained unmatched. Germline CDR1 reads MGHDK; CDR2 reads SYGVNS. This CDR3 has 14 residues. This CDR3 reads CASSGDRGYTEAFF. DNA of the CDR3: TGTGCCAGCAGTGGGGACAGGGGTTACACTGAAGCTTTCTTT.

The CDR3 DNA is TGTGCCAGCAGAACGGTGGCCTACGAGCAGTACTTC. Protein: CASRTVAYEQYF. The genes are TRBV28 and TRBJ2-7, with unresolved D. The germline V gene encodes CDR1 MDHEN and CDR2 SYDVKM. V lost 6 bases and J 2 bases, leaving 8 bases between the germline ends. The CDR3 length is 12 residues.

The chain recombines TRBV11-2 with TRBJ2-7; 11 nucleotides agree with TRBD1. There are 15 residues in the CDR3. In germline, CDR1 is SGHAT, CDR2 FQNNGV. Trimming at V came to 0 bases and at J to 7 bases, leaving 5 bases not matched to a gene. CDR3 sequence (DNA): TGTGCCAGCAGCTTAGACGGGACAGGGGGTTATGAGCAGTACTTC. It specifies CASSLDGTGGYEQYF.

The genes are TRBV28 and TRBJ1-2; D is ambiguous. Germline V gene sequence: CDR1 MDHEN, CDR2 SYDVKM. This CDR3 contains 13 residues. V lost 2 bases to trimming and J lost 8 bases, with 12 bases between them. CDR3 bases: TGTGCCAGCAGTTTACCCCTTCAGTTGGGCTACACCTTC. It yields the protein CASSLPLQLGYTF.

J is TRBJ2-1 and V is TRBV30; D is unclear. Germline loops: CDR1 GTSNPN, CDR2 SVGIG (reference sequence). Trimming left V 5 bases short and J 8 bases short, with 13 bases between. This CDR3 contains 12 residues. CDR3 loop: CAWAISRDEQFF. The CDR3 DNA sequence: TGTGCCTGGGCCATTTCTAGAGATGAGCAGTTCTTC.

V usage is TRBV9 and J usage is TRBJ2-1, with 10 bases that match TRBD2. CDR3 length: 18 residues. The V gene's germline CDR1 is SGDLS and CDR2 YYNGEE. V was clipped by 0 bases and J by 4 bases; unmatched bases: 10. The CDR3 reads CASSVGPGLAPAYNEQFF. The CDR3 nucleotides read TGTGCCAGCAGCGTAGGTCCGGGACTAGCGCCTGCTTACAATGAGCAGTTCTTC.

The chain has TRBV7-9 and TRBJ2-1; D is undetermined. The V gene lost 1 base and the J gene lost 10 bases, with 11 bases spanning the gap. CDR1 SEHNR and CDR2 FQNEAQ come from the germline V gene (reference sequence). This CDR3 spans 13 amino acids. CDR3 sequence: CASSLDVRPEQFF. CDR3 bases: TGTGCCAGCAGCTTAGATGTGAGGCCCGAGCAGTTCTTC.

The J gene is TRBJ1-6, the V gene TRBV30; 8 nucleotides line up with TRBD1. V shed 7 bases, J shed 9 bases, and the junction held 11 bases outside the gene matches. The CDR3 is made up of 14 amino acids. Germline V gene data show CDR1 as GTSNPN and CDR2 as SVGIG (reference sequence). CDR3: CASRQGLSFSPLHF. CDR3 nucleotides: TGTGCCTCGCGACAGGGGCTATCTTTTTCACCCCTCCACTTT.

The CDR3 here is CASPGASGNNEQFF. CDR3 coding DNA: TGTGCCAGTCCCGGGGCTAGCGGGAACAATGAGCAGTTCTTC. The genes are TRBV2 and TRBJ2-1; 9 bases are shared with TRBD2. The germline V gene encodes CDR1 SNHLY and CDR2 FYNNEI. Trimming at V came to 9 bases and at J to 5 bases, leaving 8 bases not matched to a gene. The CDR3 runs to 14 residues.

The V call is TRBV7-2, the J call TRBJ2-2; 7 nucleotides line up with TRBD2. CDR3 length equals 16 residues. Germline V gene data show CDR1 as SGHTA and CDR2 as FQGNSA. CDR3 sequence reads: CATTKDREANTGELFF. CDR3 DNA sequence: TGTGCGACTACCAAGGATCGGGAGGCAAACACCGGGGAGCTGTTTTTT. The full variable domain, its missing parts supplied by reference TRBV7-2 and TRBJ2-2, is GAGVSQSPSNKVTEKGKDVELRCDPISGHTALYWYRQSLGQGLEFLIYFQGNSAPDKSGLPSDRFSAERTGGSVSTLTIQRTQQEDSAVYLCATTKDREANTGELFFGEGSRLTVL.

V usage is TRBV6-5 and J usage is TRBJ1-6; 7 bases agree with TRBD1. V trimming: 5 bases; J trimming: 10 bases; junction bases outside the gene matches: 5. This CDR3 has 13 amino acids. Germline CDR1 is MNHEY and CDR2 is SVGAGI. The CDR3 spells CASSRTGGSPLHF. CDR3 nucleotide sequence: TGTGCCAGCAGTCGGACAGGTGGATCACCCCTCCACTTT.

The V gene is TRBV11-1, the J gene TRBJ2-7, with D possibly matching TRBD2 (5 bases). This CDR3 is 13 amino acids long. V lost 5 bases and J lost 3, with 11 bases in between. The V gene's germline CDR1 is SGHAT and CDR2 FQDESV (reference sequence). The CDR3 sequence: CASSRTPGYEQYF. Here the CDR3 DNA reads TGTGCCAGCAGCAGGACTCCAGGCTACGAGCAGTACTTC.

The V and J genes are TRBV4-2 and TRBJ2-5, with TRBD2 matching 10 bases. V was pared by 5 bases and J by 3 bases, with 9 bases of the junction left unmatched. The CDR3 runs to 16 residues. Germline assignment: CDR1 LGHNA and CDR2 YNFKEQ. The CDR3 DNA sequence: TGTGCCAGCAGCACATCAGCGGGAGGGCCGGAAGAGACCCAGTACTTC. It encodes CASSTSAGGPEETQYF.

The V and J genes are TRBV6-1 and TRBJ2-3; D possibly corresponds to TRBD1 (5 bases). The germline V and J ends were trimmed by 2 bases and 4 bases, with 13 bases remaining between them. Per the germline V gene, CDR1 is MNHNS and CDR2 is SASEGT. CDR3 length equals 15 residues. This CDR3 reads CASSEKGYEADTQYF. The DNA for the CDR3 is TGTGCCAGCAGTGAAAAGGGGTATGAGGCAGATACGCAGTATTTT.

The chain joins TRBV9 to TRBJ1-3, with 9 bases fitting TRBD1. This CDR3 comprises 15 residues. V lost 0 bases to trimming and J lost 3 bases; unmatched junction nucleotides: 1. CDR1 is SGDLS and CDR2 is YYNGEE in the germline V gene. For the CDR3, the DNA is TGTGCCAGCAGCGTAGGACAGGGGGTTGGAAACACCATATATTTT. Amino acid sequence: CASSVGQGVGNTIYF.

The rearrangement joins TRBV5-4 to TRBJ1-5; no clear D. The CDR3 is 13 amino acids. Trimming stripped 4 bases from V and 0 bases from J, with 5 bases between. CDR1 and CDR2 (germline): SGHNT, YYREEE (reference sequence). The CDR3 is CASSTDSNQPQHF. CDR3 DNA: TGTGCCAGCAGCACAGATAGCAATCAGCCCCAGCATTTT.

The sample holds one count of this clone. The V and J genes are TRBV6-1 and TRBJ2-7; 9 bases map to TRBD1. The germline V gene has CDR1 MNHNS and CDR2 SASEGT. The CDR3 has 13 amino acids. V was pared by 6 bases and J by 5 bases, with 5 bases of the junction left unmatched. The CDR3 loop reads CASRGTGKDEQYF. The CDR3 DNA is TGTGCCAGCAGGGGGACAGGGAAAGACGAGCAGTACTTC.

J is TRBJ1-2 and V is TRBV6-4, with 8 positions matching TRBD1. The CDR3 runs 13 residues. Germline assignment: CDR1 MRHNA and CDR2 SNTAGT. V lost 6 bases, J lost 2 bases, and 2 bases stayed unmatched. The CDR3 region is CASSRTGNYGYTF. The CDR3 DNA reads TGTGCCAGCAGCCGGACAGGGAACTATGGCTACACCTTC.

The rearrangement uses TRBV2 and TRBJ1-1; D is unclear. Germline CDR1 reads SNHLY; CDR2 reads FYNNEI. CDR3 length equals 13 residues. V gave up 4 bases and J gave up 4 bases, with 10 bases separating them. The CDR3 DNA sequence: TGTGCCAGCAGTGTTTCGAGGTCCACTGAAGCTTTCTTT. Its protein product is CASSVSRSTEAFF.

This clone was seen a single time. The CDR3 DNA reads as TGTGCCAGCAGCTTAGCGGGGGGTGCCCCGGCCCAGTACTTC. It is translated as CASSLAGGAPAQYF. The chain links TRBV7-7 to TRBJ2-5, with D perhaps TRBD2 (6 bases). This CDR3 contains 14 residues. Trimming removed 0 bases from V and 9 bases from J, with 14 bases in between. From germline, CDR1 is SSHAT and CDR2 FNYEAQ (reference sequence).